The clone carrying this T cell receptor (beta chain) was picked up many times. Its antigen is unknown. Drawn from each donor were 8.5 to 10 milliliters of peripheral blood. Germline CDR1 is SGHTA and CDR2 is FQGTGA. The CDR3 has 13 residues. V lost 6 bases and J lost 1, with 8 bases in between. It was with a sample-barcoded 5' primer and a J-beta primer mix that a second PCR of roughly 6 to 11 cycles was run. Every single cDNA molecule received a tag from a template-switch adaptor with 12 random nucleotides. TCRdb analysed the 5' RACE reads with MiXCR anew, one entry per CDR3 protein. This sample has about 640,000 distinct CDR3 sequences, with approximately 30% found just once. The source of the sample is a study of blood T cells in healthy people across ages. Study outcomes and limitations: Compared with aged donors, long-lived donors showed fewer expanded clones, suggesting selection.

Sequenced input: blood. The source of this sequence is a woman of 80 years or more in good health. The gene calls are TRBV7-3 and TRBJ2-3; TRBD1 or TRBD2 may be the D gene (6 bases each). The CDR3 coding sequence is TGTGCCAGCAGTCGGGGGCGCACAGATACGCAGTATTTT. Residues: CASSRGRTDTQYF.